This T cell receptor (beta chain) was sequenced for a study of blood T cell repertoires in COVID-19. Study context: Whether acute or convalescent, the COVID-19 samples came from the United States, Italy and Spain. In each case, the material was cDNA or gDNA derived from T cells, B-cell-depleted T cells, or PBMCs.

In the source study's methods: From reference gene primer amplification, estimates of nucleated cell counts were derived. The repertoire was sequenced with immunoSEQ multiplex PCR; TCRdb's copy has only in-frame clones and lacks some. V and J calls plus clone size are reproduced from that table; the DNA served to infer D and trimming. The table has over 70,000 clones, roughly 80% seen once. Input material: peripheral blood. This clonotype was obtained from a man between 65 and 85 years old who had recovered from COVID-19.

CDR3 in amino acids: CASSAPGTAGSYEQYF. CDR3 in DNA: TGTGCCAGCAGTGCTCCCGGGACTGCCGGCTCCTACGAGCAGTACTTC. This sequence joins TRBV28 and TRBJ2-7, with D perhaps TRBD2 (6 bases). The CDR3 spans 16 residues. Per the germline V gene, CDR1 is MDHEN and CDR2 is SYDVKM. Between the trimmed V and J ends, which lost 5 bases and 0 bases, there was a span of 17 bases.